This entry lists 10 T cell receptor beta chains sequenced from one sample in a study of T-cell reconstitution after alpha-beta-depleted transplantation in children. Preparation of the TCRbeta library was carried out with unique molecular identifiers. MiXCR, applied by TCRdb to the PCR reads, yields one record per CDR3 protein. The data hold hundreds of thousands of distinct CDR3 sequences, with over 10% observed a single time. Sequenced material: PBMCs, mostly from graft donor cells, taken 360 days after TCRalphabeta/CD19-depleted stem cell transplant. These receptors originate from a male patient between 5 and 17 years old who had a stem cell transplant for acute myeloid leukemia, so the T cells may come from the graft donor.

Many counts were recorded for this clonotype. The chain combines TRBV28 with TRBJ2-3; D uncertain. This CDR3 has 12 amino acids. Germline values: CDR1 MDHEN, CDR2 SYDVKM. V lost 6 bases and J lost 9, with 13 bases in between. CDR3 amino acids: CASRDGRLTQYF. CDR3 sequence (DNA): TGTGCCAGCAGAGATGGACGATTGACGCAGTATTTT.

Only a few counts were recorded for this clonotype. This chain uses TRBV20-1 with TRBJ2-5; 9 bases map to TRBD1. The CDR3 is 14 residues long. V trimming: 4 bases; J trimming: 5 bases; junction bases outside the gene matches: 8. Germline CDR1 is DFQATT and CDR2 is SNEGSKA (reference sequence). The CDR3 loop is CSATRQGVGETQYF. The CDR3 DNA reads TGCAGTGCTACTCGACAGGGGGTGGGGGAGACCCAGTACTTC.

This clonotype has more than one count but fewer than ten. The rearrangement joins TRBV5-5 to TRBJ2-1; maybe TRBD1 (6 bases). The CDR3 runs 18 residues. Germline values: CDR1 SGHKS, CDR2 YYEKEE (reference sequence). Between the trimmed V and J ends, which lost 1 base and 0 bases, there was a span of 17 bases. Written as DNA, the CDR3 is TGTGCCAGCAGCTTGCCAGACACCAGGGGAAACTCCTACAATGAGCAGTTCTTC. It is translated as CASSLPDTRGNSYNEQFF.

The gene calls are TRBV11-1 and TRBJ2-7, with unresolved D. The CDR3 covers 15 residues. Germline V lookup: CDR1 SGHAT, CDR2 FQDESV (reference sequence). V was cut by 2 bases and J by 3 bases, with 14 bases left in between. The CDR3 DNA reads TGTGCCAGCAGCTTATTGTCAAGTGCCTTCTACGAGCAGTACTTC. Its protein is CASSLLSSAFYEQYF.

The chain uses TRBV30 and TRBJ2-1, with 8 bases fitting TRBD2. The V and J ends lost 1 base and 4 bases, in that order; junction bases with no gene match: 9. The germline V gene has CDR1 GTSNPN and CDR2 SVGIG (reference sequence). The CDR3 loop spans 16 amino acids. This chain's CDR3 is CAWSGGSGSSYNEQFF. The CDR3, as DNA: TGTGCCTGGAGTGGGGGGAGCGGGAGTAGTTACAATGAGCAGTTCTTC.

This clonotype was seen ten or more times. As DNA, the CDR3 is TGTGCCAGCAGTTACCTTGGTGACTCGGAGACCCAGTACTTC. Its protein product is CASSYLGDSETQYF. The chain joins TRBV6-2 or TRBV6-3 to TRBJ2-5, with no clear D. V lost 2 bases and J 5 bases, leaving 12 bases between the germline ends. The CDR3 is made up of 14 amino acids. Germline assignment: CDR1 MNHEY and CDR2 SVGEGT.

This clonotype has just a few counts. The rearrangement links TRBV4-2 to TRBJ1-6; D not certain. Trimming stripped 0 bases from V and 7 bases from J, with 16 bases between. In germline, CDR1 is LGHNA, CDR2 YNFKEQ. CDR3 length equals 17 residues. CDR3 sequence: CASSQDEGRSGNSPLHF. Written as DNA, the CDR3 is TGTGCCAGCAGCCAAGATGAGGGCAGGTCTGGCAATTCACCCCTCCACTTT.

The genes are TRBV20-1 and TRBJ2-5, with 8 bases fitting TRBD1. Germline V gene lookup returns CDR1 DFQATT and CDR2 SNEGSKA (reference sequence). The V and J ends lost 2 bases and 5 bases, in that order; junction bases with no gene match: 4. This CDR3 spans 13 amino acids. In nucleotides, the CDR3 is TGCAGTGCTAGACGCAGGGGGCAGGAGACCCAGTACTTC. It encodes CSARRRGQETQYF.

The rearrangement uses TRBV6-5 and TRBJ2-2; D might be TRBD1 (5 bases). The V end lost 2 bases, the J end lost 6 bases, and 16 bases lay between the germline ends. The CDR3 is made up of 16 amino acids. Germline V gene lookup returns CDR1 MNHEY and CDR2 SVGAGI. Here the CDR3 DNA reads TGTGCCAGCAGTTACAAGATTACTACAGGAGCCGGGGAGCTGTTTTTT. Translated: CASSYKITTGAGELFF.

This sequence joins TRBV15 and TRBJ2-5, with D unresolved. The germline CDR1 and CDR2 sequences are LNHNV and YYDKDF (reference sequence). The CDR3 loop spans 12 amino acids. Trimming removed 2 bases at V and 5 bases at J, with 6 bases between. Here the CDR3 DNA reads TGTGCCACCAGCAGAATGTGGGAGACCCAGTACTTC. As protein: CATSRMWETQYF.